The present entry profiles one T cell receptor (beta chain) with its context. Between the trimmed V and J ends, which lost 1 base and 6 bases, there was a span of 16 bases. The CDR3 covers 16 residues. Sequencing was performed with immunoSEQ multiplex PCR; in TCRdb, only in-frame clones are kept and a portion is missing. The sample yields over 150,000 clones, about 80% seen once. These data are taken from a study of blood T cell repertoires in COVID-19. This TCR derives from a woman aged 55-69 years with COVID-19, enrolled during active disease. The J gene is TRBJ1-5, the V gene TRBV23-1; perhaps TRBD1 as D (5 bases). TRBV23-1 is an ORF, and what it does is uncertain. The sequencing sample was made of peripheral blood. For the CDR3, the DNA is TGCGCCAGCAGTCAATACGAGGGGACGGGAGGTCAGCCCCAGCATTTT. It encodes CASSQYEGTGGQPQHF.